The 27 T cell receptor beta chains below come from one sample, sequenced in a study of T cell responses to AZD1222 COVID-19 vaccine. Assay used: immunoSEQ multiplex PCR; TCRdb lists only in-frame clones, some missing. The repertoire holds under 95,000 clones, with approximately 83% as singletons. Material: peripheral blood, obtained 28 days after the second AZD1222 dose. The receptor set was obtained from an adult who received the AZD1222 COVID-19 vaccine.

The genes are TRBV6-4 and TRBJ2-2, with 7 bases lining up with TRBD1. The CDR3 is 15 residues long. Looked up from germline, CDR1 is MRHNA and CDR2 is SNTAGT. V gave up 6 bases and J gave up 1 base; unmatched junction bases: 5. CDR3 amino acids: CASSRDSLNTGELFF. Written as DNA, the CDR3 is TGTGCCAGCAGCCGGGACAGCTTGAACACCGGGGAGCTGTTTTTT.

By share, this clone counts as medium-sized. The V gene is TRBV6-4, the J gene TRBJ2-3; D is possibly TRBD1 (5 bases). Germline CDR1 MRHNA, CDR2 SNTAGT. Deletions cut 0 bases from V and 0 bases from J, with 7 bases between. The CDR3 loop spans 15 amino acids. This CDR3 reads CASSDSQGSTDTQYF. Here the CDR3 DNA reads TGTGCCAGCAGTGACTCGCAGGGTAGCACAGATACGCAGTATTTT.

V and J are TRBV20-1 and TRBJ1-5; D gene ambiguous. Trimming removed 1 base at V and 7 bases at J, with 5 bases between. This CDR3 has 11 residues. The germline gives CDR1 DFQATT, CDR2 SNEGSKA (reference sequence). The CDR3 here is CSARVGQPQHF. The CDR3, as DNA: TGCAGTGCTAGAGTGGGACAGCCCCAGCATTTT.

This chain joins TRBV5-1 and TRBJ2-3; D is unclear. Germline V lookup: CDR1 SGHRS, CDR2 YFSETQ. V was clipped by 1 base and J by 1 base, with 7 bases between them. This CDR3 is built from 14 residues. The CDR3 region is CASSLSQRTDTQYF. The CDR3 nucleotides are TGCGCCAGCAGCTTGTCGCAGCGCACAGATACGCAGTATTTT.

The rearrangement uses TRBV10-3 and TRBJ2-7; D call uncertain. V gave up 4 bases and J gave up 2 bases, with 6 bases separating them. Germline V lookup: CDR1 ENHRY, CDR2 SYGVKD. This CDR3 comprises 12 residues. CDR3 sequence (DNA): TGTGCCATCAGTGCACAGACCTACGAGCAGTACTTC. Translation: CAISAQTYEQYF.

CDR3 sequence: CASSNRGYHSPLHF. The CDR3, as DNA: TGTGCCAGTAGCAACAGGGGTTATCATTCACCCCTCCACTTT. The chain combines TRBV19 with TRBJ1-6; 7 positions agree with TRBD1. Germline V gene sequence: CDR1 LNHDA, CDR2 SQIVND (reference sequence). V gave up 6 bases and J gave up 8 bases; unmatched junction bases: 7. This CDR3 has 14 residues.

The chain has TRBV6-5 and TRBJ2-7, with TRBD2 identical over 8 bases. The CDR3 totals 15 residues. V trimming: 5 bases; J trimming: 0 bases; junction bases outside the gene matches: 6. Germline V lookup: CDR1 MNHEY, CDR2 SVGAGI. The CDR3 DNA reads as TGTGCCAGCAGTACCGGGGGGGGCGGCTCCTACGAGCAGTACTTC. This gives the protein CASSTGGGGSYEQYF.

The V call is TRBV28, the J call TRBJ1-2; D gene ambiguous. The CDR3 runs 12 residues. Germline lookup yields CDR1 MDHEN and CDR2 SYDVKM. The V and J ends lost 3 bases and 3 bases respectively, with 5 bases between them. CDR3 sequence (DNA): TGTGCCAGCAGTTTCGTGGACTATGGCTACACCTTC. This sequence encodes CASSFVDYGYTF.

This clone was observed once. This sequence joins TRBV25-1 and TRBJ1-3; 8 bases are shared with TRBD1. Trimming took 3 bases from V and 0 from J; bases not matched to a gene: 4. Germline-derived CDR1 and CDR2 are MGHDK and SYGVNS. This CDR3 has 16 residues. DNA for the CDR3: TGTGCCAGCAGTGAGACAGGGGCATCCTCTGGAAACACCATATATTTT. It is translated as CASSETGASSGNTIYF. The variable domain in full, with the rest retrieved from reference TRBV25-1 and TRBJ1-3, is EADIYQTPRYLVIGTGKKITLECSQTMGHDKMYWYQQDPGMELHLIHYSYGVNSTEKGDLSSESTVSRIRTEHFPLTLESARPSHTSQYLCASSETGASSGNTIYFGEGSWLTVV.

The V gene is TRBV18, the J gene TRBJ2-7; 7 nucleotides agree with TRBD1. Germline CDR1 and CDR2: KGHSH and LQKENI. The CDR3 length is 14 residues. J lost 2 bases, V lost 4 bases, and 5 bases had no gene match. The CDR3 reads CASSQTTGTYEQYF. The CDR3 nucleotides are TGTGCCAGCTCACAAACGACAGGGACCTACGAGCAGTACTTC.

The chain recombines TRBV11-2 with TRBJ2-7; D is ambiguous. This CDR3 is 17 amino acids long. V lost 0 bases and J 1 base, leaving 16 bases between the germline ends. Looked up from germline, CDR1 is SGHAT and CDR2 is FQNNGV. The CDR3 sequence is CASSLEYGQIPSYEQYF. The CDR3 coding sequence is TGTGCCAGCAGCTTAGAATATGGGCAGATACCTTCCTACGAGCAGTACTTC.

The J gene is TRBJ1-3, the V gene TRBV29-1; a weak D match, TRBD1 (6 bases). Trimming stripped 4 bases from V and 0 bases from J, with 10 bases between. CDR1 SQVTM and CDR2 ANQGSEA come from the germline V gene. The CDR3 loop spans 14 amino acids. The CDR3 here is CSVVDSFSGNTIYF. Written as DNA, the CDR3 is TGCAGCGTTGTGGACAGCTTCTCTGGAAACACCATATATTTT.

The chain uses TRBV19 and TRBJ1-2, with TRBD1 identical over 10 bases. Germline trimming cut 5 bases from V and 8 bases from J; bases unmatched to any gene: 11. CDR1 LNHDA and CDR2 SQIVND come from the germline V gene (reference sequence). CDR3 size: 15 residues. CDR3 amino acids: CASSGFDRGPGGYTF. As DNA, the CDR3 is TGTGCCAGTAGTGGTTTTGACAGGGGGCCGGGCGGCTACACCTTC.

This rearrangement joins TRBV5-6 to TRBJ1-4; possibly TRBD1 for D (6 bases). The CDR3 is 14 residues long. The V and J ends lost 1 base and 2 bases respectively, with 6 bases between them. The germline V gene has CDR1 SGHDT and CDR2 YYEEEE. CDR3 DNA sequence: TGTGCCAGCAGCTTGACAGGGACTAATGAAAAACTGTTTTTT. Amino acid sequence: CASSLTGTNEKLFF.

V gene TRBV18 combines with J gene TRBJ2-4; D not certain. Trimming removed 0 bases at V and 1 base at J, with 16 bases between. The CDR3 is 18 residues long. Germline-derived CDR1 and CDR2 are KGHSH and LQKENI. DNA for the CDR3: TGTGCCAGCTCACCACCAGGTAGCCCGACCGGGGCCAAAAACATTCAGTACTTC. Amino acid sequence: CASSPPGSPTGAKNIQYF.

The genes are TRBV20-1 and TRBJ2-7; D remains ambiguous. From germline, CDR1 is DFQATT and CDR2 SNEGSKA (reference sequence). Trimming removed 0 bases at V and 12 bases at J, with 12 bases between. The CDR3 is 11 residues long. The CDR3 coding sequence is TGCAGTGCTAGAGATGGAAGGGAACGGTACTTC. It is translated as CSARDGRERYF.

The CDR3 DNA is TGCGCCAGCAGCTTGGATGCTAGCAGCACAGATACGCAGTATTTT. Encoded protein: CASSLDASSTDTQYF. This chain joins TRBV5-1 and TRBJ2-3, with a tentative D call TRBD2 (5 bases). CDR1 and CDR2 (germline): SGHRS, YFSETQ. Trimming took 0 bases from V and 0 from J, leaving 8 bases between them. CDR3 size: 15 residues. The complete variable domain, with remaining parts taken from reference TRBV5-1 and TRBJ2-3, reads KAGVTQTPRYLIKTRGQQVTLSCSPISGHRSVSWYQQTPGQGLQFLFEYFSETQRNKGNFPGRFSGRQFSNSRSEMNVSTLELGDSALYLCASSLDASSTDTQYFGPGTRLTVL.

The chain is built from TRBV19 and TRBJ1-5; no clear D. The CDR3 runs 13 residues. The V end was cut by 5 bases, the J end by 4 bases, with 9 bases between. Germline values: CDR1 LNHDA, CDR2 SQIVND (reference sequence). CDR3 nucleotide sequence: TGTGCCAGTAGTCTCACGAAAAATCAGCCCCAGCATTTT. Encoded protein: CASSLTKNQPQHF. The full variable domain, rest sourced from reference TRBV19 and TRBJ1-5, is DGGITQSPKYLFRKEGQNVTLSCEQNLNHDAMYWYRQDPGQGLRLIYYSQIVNDFQKGDIAEGYSVSREKKESFPLTVTSAQKNPTAFYLCASSLTKNQPQHFGDGTRLSIL.

The chain employs TRBV9 and TRBJ2-1, with unresolved D. V lost 4 bases and J lost 3, with 8 bases in between. There are 13 residues in the CDR3. Germline V lookup: CDR1 SGDLS, CDR2 YYNGEE. The CDR3 nucleotides read TGTGCCAGCAGCCTTTCGGACTACAATGAGCAGTTCTTC. This encodes CASSLSDYNEQFF.

The chain employs TRBV7-3 and TRBJ2-3; TRBD1 aligns across 8 bases. The junction had 4 bases not matched to a gene; V was cut back by 5 bases and J by 3 bases. Germline V gives CDR1 SGHTA, CDR2 FQGTGA. This CDR3 is 14 amino acids long. The CDR3 bases are TGTGCCAGCAGCCATAACAGGGGGACAGATACGCAGTATTTT. Protein product: CASSHNRGTDTQYF. Variable domain in full (rest from reference TRBV7-3 and TRBJ2-3): GAGVSQTPSNKVTEKGKYVELRCDPISGHTALYWYRQSLGQGPEFLIYFQGTGAADDSGLPNDRFFAVRPEGSVSTLKIQRTERGDSAVYLCASSHNRGTDTQYFGPGTRLTVL.

About this clone itself: Germline is not matched at one junction end, which may reflect a read error. V is TRBV7-7 and J is TRBJ2-5; TRBD2 agrees at 14 bases. Germline-derived CDR1 and CDR2 are SSHAT and FNYEAQ (reference sequence). The CDR3 extends over 17 amino acids. The CDR3 loop is CASSRGLAGGMLETQYF. The CDR3 DNA follows: TGTGCTAGCAGCCGAGGACTAGCGGGGGGTATGTTAGAGACCCAGTACTTC.

Points on this clone: The same CDR3 also results from other DNA sequences found in this sample. The chain joins TRBV5-1 to TRBJ1-5; possible D gene TRBD1, 5 bases. The V gene's germline CDR1 is SGHRS and CDR2 YFSETQ. The CDR3 sequence is 14 residues long. V dropped 0 bases and J dropped 6 bases, with 10 bases sitting between them. The CDR3 DNA reads TGCGCCAGCAGCTTGGGAGGGGCCGGTCAGCCCCAGCATTTT. Translation: CASSLGGAGQPQHF.

In this sample, this clone turned up once. V is TRBV19 and J is TRBJ2-7, with D possibly being TRBD1 (5 bases). Deletions cut 4 bases from V and 4 bases from J, with 14 bases between. The germline CDR1 and CDR2 sequences are LNHDA and SQIVND (reference sequence). This CDR3 has 14 amino acids. The CDR3 is CASSTGSKGYEQYF. CDR3 nucleotides: TGTGCCAGTAGTACAGGGTCCAAGGGGTACGAGCAGTACTTC.

The chain recombines TRBV19 with TRBJ1-4, with D tentatively TRBD1 (6 bases). The V gene's germline CDR1 is LNHDA and CDR2 SQIVND (reference sequence). The CDR3 is 14 amino acids. The V and J ends lost 7 bases and 5 bases respectively, with 14 bases between them. CDR3 in DNA: TGTGCCAGTAATATGGGGGGGGCGAATGAAAAACTGTTTTTT. This gives the protein CASNMGGANEKLFF.

The chain has TRBV28 and TRBJ2-5; D remains unclear. CDR3 length equals 13 residues. The V and J ends lost 1 base and 3 bases respectively, with 6 bases between them. In germline, CDR1 is MDHEN, CDR2 SYDVKM. The DNA of the CDR3 is TGTGCCAGCAGTTTATTCCCTAAAGAGACCCAGTACTTC. Translating it yields CASSLFPKETQYF.

The chain combines TRBV5-8 with TRBJ2-2; unclear D gene. Germline V CDR1 and CDR2: SGHTS, YDEGEE. The CDR3 runs 13 residues. V was cut by 1 base and J by 4 bases, with 5 bases left in between. CDR3 loop: CASSLQITGELFF. The CDR3 DNA sequence: TGTGCCAGCAGCTTGCAGATCACCGGGGAGCTGTTTTTT. Drawing the rest from reference TRBV5-8 and TRBJ2-2, the complete variable domain is EAGVTQSPTHLIKTRGQQATLRCSPISGHTSVYWYQQALGLGLQFLLWYDEGEERNRGNFPPRFSGRQFPNYSSELNVNALELEDSALYLCASSLQITGELFFGEGSRLTVL.

The gene calls are TRBV28 and TRBJ1-1; a weak D match, TRBD1 (5 bases). The CDR3 spans 14 residues. Trimming cost V 5 bases and J 4 bases, with 14 bases left between them. CDR1 MDHEN and CDR2 SYDVKM come from the germline V gene. The CDR3 nucleotides read TGTGCCAGCAGTGGGGTCCAGGGTGGCACTGAAGCTTTCTTT. It specifies CASSGVQGGTEAFF.